This TCR beta chain was sequenced during a study of CD8+ T cells in alopecia areata. The CDR3 spans 14 residues. Per germline, CDR1 SGHDT and CDR2 YYEEEE. V dropped 8 bases and J dropped 0 bases, with 14 bases sitting between them. Treatment reported: oral pan-JAK inhibitor, 5-10 mg twice daily. This clone was recorded only once. RNA, once extracted, was reverse transcribed into cDNA for use as the sequencing template. Data came from immunoSEQ multiplex PCR; TCRdb stores just in-frame clones and leaves some out. In the table there are over 150,000 clones, about 53% of which are singletons. The receptor comes from a human donor with alopecia areata. The chain combines TRBV5-6 with TRBJ1-1; TRBD1 might be the D (5 bases). The source material was CD8+ T cells sorted from blood, sampled at week 24, from a patient treated with tofacitinib. In DNA form, the CDR3 reads TGTGCCAGTGTATCGGGGCCCATGAACACTGAAGCTTTCTTT. It is translated as CASVSGPMNTEAFF.